Below are 27 T cell receptor beta chains sequenced from a single sample in a study of T-cell reconstitution after alpha-beta-depleted transplantation in children. This sample's TCRbeta library carried unique molecular identifier barcodes. TCRdb reprocessed the PCR reads via MiXCR and lists one record per CDR3 protein. Altogether roughly 790,000 distinct CDR3 sequences are present, approximately 15% being singletons, with the ten largest covering around 4.5%. This specimen was PBMCs, mostly from graft donor cells, taken 360 days after TCRalphabeta/CD19-depleted stem cell transplant. These receptors were collected from a male patient between 10 and 17 years old who had a stem cell transplant for acute lymphoblastic leukemia, so the T cells may come from the graft donor.

V gene TRBV3-1 combines with J gene TRBJ2-1; D is ambiguous. The germline V gene encodes CDR1 LGHDT and CDR2 YNNKEL (reference sequence). This CDR3 is built from 13 residues. Trimming cost V 7 bases and J 4 bases, with 11 bases left between them. CDR3 coding DNA: TGTGCCAGCACCCTACTCGTATACAATGAGCAGTTCTTC. It specifies CASTLLVYNEQFF.

This clonotype was seen more than once but under ten times. This rearrangement joins TRBV11-2 to TRBJ2-3, with 8 bases that match TRBD2. The CDR3 has 16 amino acids. After removal of 5 bases from V and 6 bases from J, the junction contained 13 bases not matched to a gene. Germline V gene lookup returns CDR1 SGHAT and CDR2 FQNNGV. In nucleotides, the CDR3 is TGTGCCAGCAGCCCCAGACCGGGAGGGCCCAGGGATACGCAGTATTTT. Translated: CASSPRPGGPRDTQYF.

There are many counts of this clonotype. The V and J genes are TRBV18 and TRBJ2-1; D gene unclear. CDR1 is KGHSH, CDR2 LQKENI, per germline. This CDR3 comprises 13 residues. Deletions cut 3 bases from V and 6 bases from J, with 9 bases between. The CDR3 spells CASSPPEGNEQFF. In DNA, the CDR3 is TGTGCCAGCTCACCTCCGGAAGGCAATGAGCAGTTCTTC. The complete variable domain, with remaining parts taken from reference TRBV18 and TRBJ2-1, reads NAGVMQNPRHLVRRRGQEARLRCSPMKGHSHVYWYRQLPEEGLKFMVYLQKENIIDESGMPKERFSAEFPKEGPSILRIQQVVRGDSAAYFCASSPPEGNEQFFGPGTRLTVL.

This clonotype showed up just a few times. The chain has TRBV4-1 and TRBJ2-7; D is unresolved. The V gene's germline CDR1 is MGHRA and CDR2 YSYEKL. There are 13 residues in the CDR3. The V and J ends lost 3 bases and 5 bases respectively, with 11 bases between them. In nucleotides, the CDR3 is TGCGCCAGCAGCCATTGGTTGCAGGACGAGCAGTACTTC. It is translated as CASSHWLQDEQYF.

This clonotype has just a few counts. The chain is built from TRBV7-3 and TRBJ2-1; the D gene is possibly TRBD2 (5 bases). The CDR3 extends over 15 amino acids. Germline assignment: CDR1 SGHTA and CDR2 FQGTGA. With 5 bases removed from V and 2 bases from J, the gap between germline ends came to 13 bases. The CDR3 protein is CASSPWAGTYNEQFF. In nucleotides, the CDR3 is TGTGCCAGCAGCCCCTGGGCGGGCACCTACAATGAGCAGTTCTTC. Looking up the rest from reference TRBV7-3 and TRBJ2-1 gives the full variable domain: GAGVSQTPSNKVTEKGKYVELRCDPISGHTALYWYRQSLGQGPEFLIYFQGTGAADDSGLPNDRFFAVRPEGSVSTLKIQRTERGDSAVYLCASSPWAGTYNEQFFGPGTRLTVL.

CDR3 bases: TGTGCCAGCAGCTTAGTAAGGACGTCCGGGTACCAAGAGACCCAGTACTTC. Its protein product is CASSLVRTSGYQETQYF. The rearrangement uses TRBV11-2 and TRBJ2-5, with D uncertain. Germline assignment: CDR1 SGHAT and CDR2 FQNNGV. CDR3 length: 17 amino acids. V lost 1 base to trimming and J lost 0 bases, with 15 bases between them. Full variable domain (outside the CDR3, taken from reference TRBV11-2 and TRBJ2-5): EAGVAQSPRYKIIEKRQSVAFWCNPISGHATLYWYQQILGQGPKLLIQFQNNGVVDDSQLPKDRFSAERLKGVDSTLKIQPAKLEDSAVYLCASSLVRTSGYQETQYFGPGTRLLVL.

There are a few counts of this clonotype. V is TRBV15 and J is TRBJ2-3; 14 bases align to TRBD2. In germline, CDR1 is LNHNV, CDR2 YYDKDF (reference sequence). This CDR3 spans 15 amino acids. Unmatched junction bases numbered 7, after V lost 8 bases and J lost 6 bases. The CDR3 region is CATAGLAGEFDTQYF. The CDR3 coding sequence is TGTGCCACCGCGGGACTAGCGGGAGAGTTCGATACGCAGTATTTT.

This clonotype came up a few times. The chain couples TRBV5-1 to TRBJ2-7; no reliable D call. Trimming pared 0 bases from V and 6 bases from J, leaving 16 bases between. The CDR3 has 15 amino acids. Germline values: CDR1 SGHRS, CDR2 YFSETQ. CDR3 in amino acids: CASSLEAQVPGEQYF. The CDR3 bases are TGCGCCAGCAGCTTGGAGGCCCAGGTTCCAGGCGAGCAGTACTTC.

The table lists this clonotype with a few counts. The chain employs TRBV6-2 or TRBV6-3 and TRBJ2-2; 8 positions match TRBD1. The CDR3 runs 14 residues. Germline V gene sequence: CDR1 MNHEY, CDR2 SVGEGT. The V and J ends lost 5 bases and 7 bases, in that order; junction bases with no gene match: 6. The CDR3 bases are TGTGCCAGCAGTACGGACAGGGCTGGCGGGGAGCTGTTTTTT. Translating gives CASSTDRAGGELFF.

The chain carries TRBV19 and TRBJ1-5, with D hard to call. This CDR3 comprises 16 residues. Trimming left V 1 base short and J 0 bases short, with 10 bases between. Germline V gene sequence: CDR1 LNHDA, CDR2 SQIVND (reference sequence). The CDR3 reads CASSIGDLYSNQPQHF. The CDR3, as DNA: TGTGCCAGTAGTATAGGAGACCTCTATAGCAATCAGCCCCAGCATTTT.

The chain joins TRBV5-1 to TRBJ1-4; unclear D gene. The CDR3 runs to 15 residues. V dropped 0 bases and J dropped 8 bases, with 14 bases sitting between them. Germline V gives CDR1 SGHRS, CDR2 YFSETQ. In DNA form, the CDR3 reads TGCGCCAGCAGCTTGGCCTCCGGGCAAGAGGAAAAACTGTTTTTT. Its translation is CASSLASGQEEKLFF.

Worth noting for this clonotype: The junction shows a germline mismatch at one end, possibly a read error. The V and J genes are TRBV2 and TRBJ2-3; no firm D call. Germline CDR1 is SNHLY and CDR2 is FYNNEI. This CDR3 region has 15 residues. Here the CDR3 reads CASSEDDMGIDTQYF. The CDR3, as DNA: TGTGCCAGCAGCGAAGACGATATGGGCATAGATACGCAGTATTTT.

At least ten counts were recorded for this clonotype. The chain couples TRBV12-3 or TRBV12-4 to TRBJ1-1; D gene unclear. This CDR3 has 13 residues. V was trimmed by 5 bases and J by 7 bases, leaving 14 bases between them. CDR3 region: CASSRITVSEAFF. CDR3 sequence (DNA): TGTGCCAGCAGTCGTATTACAGTTAGTGAAGCTTTCTTT.

There are a few counts of this clonotype. The genes are TRBV5-1 and TRBJ2-1; D not certain. CDR3 length equals 17 residues. V was shortened by 1 base and J by 0 bases, with 14 bases between the two germline ends. From germline, CDR1 is SGHRS and CDR2 YFSETQ. The chain's CDR3 is CASSLRTLQVSYNEQFF. CDR3 coding DNA: TGCGCCAGCAGCTTGAGAACTCTCCAGGTCTCCTACAATGAGCAGTTCTTC.

This rearrangement joins TRBV5-1 to TRBJ2-7; D is possibly TRBD2 (6 bases). V lost 1 base to trimming and J lost 3 bases, with 11 bases between them. The CDR3 runs to 14 residues. Germline lookup yields CDR1 SGHRS and CDR2 YFSETQ. The CDR3 reads CASSLWDSHYEQYF. The CDR3 DNA reads TGCGCCAGCAGCTTGTGGGACTCGCACTACGAGCAGTACTTC.

This clonotype was seen a few times. This sequence joins TRBV12-3 or TRBV12-4 and TRBJ2-5; no firm D call. With 2 bases removed from V and 3 bases from J, the gap between germline ends came to 7 bases. CDR3 length equals 13 residues. The CDR3 loop is CASSLPSKETQYF. The CDR3 nucleotides read TGTGCCAGCAGTTTACCCAGCAAAGAGACCCAGTACTTC.

This clonotype has only a few counts. The genes are TRBV11-2 and TRBJ2-1; a possible D gene is TRBD2 (5 bases). Germline CDR1 is SGHAT and CDR2 is FQNNGV. This CDR3 is built from 17 residues. The V and J ends lost 1 base and 2 bases respectively, with 15 bases between them. CDR3 coding DNA: TGTGCCAGCAGCTTAGTCTTAAGGCTAGCCGCCTACAATGAGCAGTTCTTC. This gives the protein CASSLVLRLAAYNEQFF.

The chain combines TRBV9 with TRBJ2-1, with TRBD2 as a possible D gene (5 bases). CDR1 is SGDLS and CDR2 is YYNGEE in the germline V gene. V was shortened by 1 base and J by 4 bases, with 18 bases between the two germline ends. This CDR3 has 17 residues. For the CDR3, the DNA is TGTGCCAGCAGCGTAACCCATGGAGGCCACGTTTACAATGAGCAGTTCTTC. Translation gives CASSVTHGGHVYNEQFF.

V gene TRBV7-2 combines with J gene TRBJ2-1; D possibly corresponds to TRBD2 (6 bases). The V and J ends lost 8 bases and 4 bases respectively, with 12 bases between them. CDR3 length equals 13 residues. The germline V gene has CDR1 SGHTA and CDR2 FQGNSA. The CDR3 coding sequence is TGTGCCAGCGCCGATGGGACTTACAATGAGCAGTTCTTC. Protein sequence: CASADGTYNEQFF.

CDR3 sequence (DNA): TGTGCCACAGGGGCCACCTACAATGAGCAGTTCTTC. This codes for CATGATYNEQFF. This chain links TRBV12-3 or TRBV12-4 with TRBJ2-1, with D possibly matching TRBD1 (6 bases). V lost 10 bases and J lost 2, with 9 bases in between. This CDR3 has 12 residues.

This chain links TRBV11-2 with TRBJ2-2; TRBD1 aligns across 12 bases. Germline values: CDR1 SGHAT, CDR2 FQNNGV. V gave up 4 bases and J gave up 4 bases; unmatched junction bases: 19. There are 21 residues in the CDR3. The CDR3 coding sequence is TGTGCCAGCAGCTCTAGGTTCCGGGACAGGGGGCGCGTCTGGTCCACCGGGGAGCTGTTTTTT. Protein sequence: CASSSRFRDRGRVWSTGELFF.

The V gene is TRBV29-1, the J gene TRBJ2-7; 11 bases map to TRBD1. Germline values: CDR1 SQVTM, CDR2 ANQGSEA. The CDR3 runs 13 residues. The trim removed 5 bases at V and 6 bases at J, leaving 6 bases unmatched. DNA for the CDR3: TGCAGCGTTCAGGACAGGGGGCGTAGCGAGCAGTACTTC. It specifies CSVQDRGRSEQYF.

V usage is TRBV3-1 and J usage is TRBJ2-3; 12 positions agree with TRBD2. Germline CDR1 is LGHDT and CDR2 is YNNKEL (reference sequence). CDR3 length: 17 amino acids. The trim removed 4 bases at V and 4 bases at J, leaving 9 bases unmatched. The DNA of the CDR3 is TGTGCCAGCAGCCCGGGGACTAGCGGGCTGAACCCAGATACGCAGTATTTT. Protein product: CASSPGTSGLNPDTQYF.

The gene calls are TRBV7-3 and TRBJ2-1; unclear D gene. The CDR3 runs to 13 residues. Trimming stripped 0 bases from V and 6 bases from J, with 6 bases between. Germline values: CDR1 SGHTA, CDR2 FQGTGA. The CDR3 protein is CASSLTTINEQFF. Here the CDR3 DNA reads TGTGCCAGCAGCTTAACTACGATCAATGAGCAGTTCTTC.

The chain uses TRBV4-1 and TRBJ1-4; D call uncertain. Trimming removed 4 bases from V and 1 base from J, with 16 bases in between. The CDR3 sequence is 17 residues long. Germline CDR1 reads MGHRA; CDR2 reads YSYEKL. The CDR3 bases are TGCGCCAGCAGCCCTCACAACGTGATCGTAACTAATGAAAAACTGTTTTTT. It specifies CASSPHNVIVTNEKLFF.

The V call is TRBV18, the J call TRBJ2-1; weak D call: TRBD2 (6 bases). Germline CDR1 and CDR2: KGHSH and LQKENI. The CDR3 length is 14 residues. The ends were cut back, 2 bases at V and 4 bases at J, with 9 bases in the middle. The CDR3 spells CASSPGGEYNEQFF. CDR3 sequence (DNA): TGTGCCAGCTCACCAGGAGGGGAATACAATGAGCAGTTCTTC.

This chain links TRBV5-1 with TRBJ2-7; D may be TRBD2 (6 bases). The germline gives CDR1 SGHRS, CDR2 YFSETQ. This CDR3 is 15 amino acids long. With 0 bases removed from V and 4 bases from J, the gap between germline ends came to 14 bases. CDR3 sequence: CASSLAIGSPYEQYF. The DNA of the CDR3 is TGCGCCAGCAGCTTGGCCATCGGGAGTCCATACGAGCAGTACTTC.